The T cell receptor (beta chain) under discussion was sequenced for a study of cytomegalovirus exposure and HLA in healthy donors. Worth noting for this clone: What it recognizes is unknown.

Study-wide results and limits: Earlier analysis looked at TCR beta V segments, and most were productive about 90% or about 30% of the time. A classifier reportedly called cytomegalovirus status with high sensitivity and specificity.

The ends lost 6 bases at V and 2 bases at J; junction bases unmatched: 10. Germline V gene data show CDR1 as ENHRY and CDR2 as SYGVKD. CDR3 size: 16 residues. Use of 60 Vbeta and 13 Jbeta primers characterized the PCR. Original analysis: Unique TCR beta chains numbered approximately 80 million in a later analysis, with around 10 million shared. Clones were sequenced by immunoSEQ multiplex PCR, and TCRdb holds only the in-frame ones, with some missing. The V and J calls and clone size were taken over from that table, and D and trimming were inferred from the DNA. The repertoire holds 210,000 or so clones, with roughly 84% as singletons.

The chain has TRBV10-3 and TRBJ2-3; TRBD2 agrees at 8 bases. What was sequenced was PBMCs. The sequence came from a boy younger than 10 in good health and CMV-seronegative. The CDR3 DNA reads TGTGCCATCAGAAAAACCGGGGGGGGGCACACAGATACGCAGTATTTT. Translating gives CAIRKTGGGHTDTQYF.